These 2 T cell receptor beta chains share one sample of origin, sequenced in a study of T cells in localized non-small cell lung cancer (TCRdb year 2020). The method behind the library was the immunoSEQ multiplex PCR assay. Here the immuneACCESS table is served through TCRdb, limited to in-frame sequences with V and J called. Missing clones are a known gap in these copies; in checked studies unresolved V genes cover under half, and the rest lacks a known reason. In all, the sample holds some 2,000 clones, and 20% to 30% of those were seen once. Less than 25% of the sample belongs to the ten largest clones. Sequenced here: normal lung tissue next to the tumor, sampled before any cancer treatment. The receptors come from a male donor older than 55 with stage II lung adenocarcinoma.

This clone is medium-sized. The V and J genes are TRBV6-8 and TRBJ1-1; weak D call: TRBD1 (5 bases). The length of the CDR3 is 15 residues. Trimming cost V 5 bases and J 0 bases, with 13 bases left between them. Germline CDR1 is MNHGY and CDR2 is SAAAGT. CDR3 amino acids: CASSPHTGVNTEAFF. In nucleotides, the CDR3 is TGTGCCAGCAGTCCCCACACAGGAGTGAACACTGAAGCTTTCTTT.

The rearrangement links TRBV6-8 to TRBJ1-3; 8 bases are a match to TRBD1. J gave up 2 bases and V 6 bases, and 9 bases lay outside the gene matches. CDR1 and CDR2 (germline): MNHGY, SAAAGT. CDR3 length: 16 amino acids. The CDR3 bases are TGTGCCAGCAGAACAGGGGGGGTATTAGCTGGAAACACCATATATTTT. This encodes CASRTGGVLAGNTIYF.